The entry below gives a single TCR beta chain sequence along with its context. The data are from a study of identical twins. The CDR3 spans 15 residues. Germline V gene data show CDR1 as DFQATT and CDR2 as SNEGSKA (reference sequence). V was clipped by 0 bases and J by 6 bases, with 15 bases between them. cDNA molecules carried unique molecular identifiers, and template switching added a universal primer site. TCRdb used MiXCR to reprocess the 5' RACE reads, holding one entry per CDR3 protein. Of about 430,000 distinct CDR3 sequences listed, approximately 17% were seen once; the top ten hold 10% to 15%. Healthy Caucasian donors formed the entire cohort.

The V call is TRBV20-1, the J call TRBJ1-5, with a possible D match to TRBD1 (5 bases). The material sequenced was naive T cells sorted from blood. The clonotype comes from a man between 45 and 60 years old in good health. The CDR3 DNA reads as TGCAGTGCTAGAGATGAGGGGTTGTTAGTTCAGCCCCAGCATTTT. This sequence encodes CSARDEGLLVQPQHF.